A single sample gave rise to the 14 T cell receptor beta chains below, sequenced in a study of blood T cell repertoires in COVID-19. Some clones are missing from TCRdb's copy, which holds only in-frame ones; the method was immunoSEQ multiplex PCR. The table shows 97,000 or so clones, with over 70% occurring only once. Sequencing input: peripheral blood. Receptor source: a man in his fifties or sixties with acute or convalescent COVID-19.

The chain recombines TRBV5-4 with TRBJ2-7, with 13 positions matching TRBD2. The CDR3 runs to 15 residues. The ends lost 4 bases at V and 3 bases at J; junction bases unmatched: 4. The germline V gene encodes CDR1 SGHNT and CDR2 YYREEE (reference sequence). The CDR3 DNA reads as TGTGCCAGCAGCAAGACTAGCGGGGGGTTCTACGAGCAGTACTTC. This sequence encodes CASSKTSGGFYEQYF.

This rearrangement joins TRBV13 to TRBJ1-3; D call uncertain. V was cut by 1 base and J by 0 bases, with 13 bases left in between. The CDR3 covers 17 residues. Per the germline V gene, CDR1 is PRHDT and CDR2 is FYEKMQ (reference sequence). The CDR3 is CASSLVPRSGSGNTIYF. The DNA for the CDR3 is TGTGCCAGCAGCTTAGTCCCTCGGTCCGGCTCTGGAAACACCATATATTTT.

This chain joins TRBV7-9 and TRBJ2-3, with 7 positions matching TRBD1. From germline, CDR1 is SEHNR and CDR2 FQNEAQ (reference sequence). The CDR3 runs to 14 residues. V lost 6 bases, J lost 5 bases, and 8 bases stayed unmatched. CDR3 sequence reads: CASSPRGLRDTQYF. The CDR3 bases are TGTGCCAGCAGTCCTAGGGGGCTGAGAGATACGCAGTATTTT.

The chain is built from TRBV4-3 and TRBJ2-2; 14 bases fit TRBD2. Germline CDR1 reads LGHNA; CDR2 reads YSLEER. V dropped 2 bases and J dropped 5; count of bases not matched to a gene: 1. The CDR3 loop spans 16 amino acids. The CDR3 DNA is TGCGCCAGCAGCCAACGACTAGCGGGAGGGACCGGGGAGCTGTTTTTT. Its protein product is CASSQRLAGGTGELFF.

In nucleotides, the CDR3 is TGTGCCATCACTTCCTCCCAGGTGGGTGGCTACACCTTC. Translated, it gives CAITSSQVGGYTF. The genes are TRBV10-3 and TRBJ1-2; D remains ambiguous. The CDR3 covers 13 residues. V lost 7 bases to trimming and J lost 7 bases, with 16 bases between them. Germline assignment: CDR1 ENHRY and CDR2 SYGVKD.

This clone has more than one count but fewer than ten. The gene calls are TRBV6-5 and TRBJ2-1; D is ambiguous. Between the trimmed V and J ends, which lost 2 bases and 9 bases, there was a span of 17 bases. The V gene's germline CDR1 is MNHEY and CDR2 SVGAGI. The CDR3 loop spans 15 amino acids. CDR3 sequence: CASSYDTLRSSEQFF. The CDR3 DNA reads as TGTGCCAGCAGTTACGATACTCTTCGTAGTAGTGAGCAGTTCTTC.

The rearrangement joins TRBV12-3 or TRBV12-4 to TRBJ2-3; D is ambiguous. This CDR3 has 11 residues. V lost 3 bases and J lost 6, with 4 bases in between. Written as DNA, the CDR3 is TGTGCCAGCAGTTTGTCTGATACGCAGTATTTT. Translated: CASSLSDTQYF.

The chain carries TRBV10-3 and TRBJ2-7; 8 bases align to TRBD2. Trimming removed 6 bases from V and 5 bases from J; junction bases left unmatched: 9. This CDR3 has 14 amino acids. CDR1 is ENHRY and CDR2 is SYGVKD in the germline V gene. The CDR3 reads CAISPRGEGHEQYV. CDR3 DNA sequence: TGTGCCATCAGCCCGCGGGGGGAGGGCCACGAGCAGTACGTC.

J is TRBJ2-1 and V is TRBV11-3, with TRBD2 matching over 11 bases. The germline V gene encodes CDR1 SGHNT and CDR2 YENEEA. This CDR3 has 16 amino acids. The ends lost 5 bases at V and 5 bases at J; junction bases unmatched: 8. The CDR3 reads CASSGILAGAHNEQFF. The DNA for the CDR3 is TGTGCCAGCAGCGGAATACTAGCGGGAGCTCACAATGAGCAGTTCTTC.

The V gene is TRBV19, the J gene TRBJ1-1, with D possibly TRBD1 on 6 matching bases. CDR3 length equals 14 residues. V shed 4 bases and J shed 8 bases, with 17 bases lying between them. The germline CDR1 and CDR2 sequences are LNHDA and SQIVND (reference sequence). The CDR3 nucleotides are TGTGCCAGTAGTACCTCCGGGGGGGGCGTGGAAGCTTTCTTT. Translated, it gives CASSTSGGGVEAFF.

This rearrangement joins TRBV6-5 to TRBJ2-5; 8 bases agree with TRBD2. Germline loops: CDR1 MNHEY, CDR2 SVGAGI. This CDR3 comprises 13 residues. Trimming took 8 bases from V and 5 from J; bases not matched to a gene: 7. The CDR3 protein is CASGTSWGETQYF. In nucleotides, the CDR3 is TGTGCCAGCGGGACTAGTTGGGGGGAGACCCAGTACTTC.

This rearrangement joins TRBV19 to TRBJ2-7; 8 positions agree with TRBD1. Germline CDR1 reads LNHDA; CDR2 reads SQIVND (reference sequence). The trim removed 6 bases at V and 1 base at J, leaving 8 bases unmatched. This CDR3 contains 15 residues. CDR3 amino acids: CASSPLTGGSYEQYF. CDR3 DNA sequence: TGTGCCAGTAGCCCTCTAACAGGGGGGTCCTACGAGCAGTACTTC.

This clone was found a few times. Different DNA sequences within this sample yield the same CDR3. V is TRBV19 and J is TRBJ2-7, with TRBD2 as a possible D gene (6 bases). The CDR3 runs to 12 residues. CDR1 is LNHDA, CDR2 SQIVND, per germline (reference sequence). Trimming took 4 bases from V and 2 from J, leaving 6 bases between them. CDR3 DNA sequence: TGTGCCAGTAGTAGCGGGACCTACGAGCAGTACTTC. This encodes CASSSGTYEQYF.

The CDR3 coding sequence is TGTGCCAGCAGCCGGGACAGAGATCAGCCCCAGCATTTT. Its protein is CASSRDRDQPQHF. V usage is TRBV6-5 and J usage is TRBJ1-5; 7 positions match TRBD1. J was trimmed by 5 bases and V by 6 bases; bases with no gene match: 4. The length of the CDR3 is 13 residues. The germline V gene encodes CDR1 MNHEY and CDR2 SVGAGI.